A single T cell receptor (beta chain) is shown here with its context. Antigen specificity is unknown. This CDR3 contains 15 residues. Trimming took 4 bases from V and 4 from J, leaving 15 bases between them. Germline V gene sequence: CDR1 ENHRY, CDR2 SYGVKD. The data are from a study of human T cells and chemical hapten exposure. At the level of the study: Small volume differences among pooled libraries mainly caused per-sample TCR yield variation.

During construction of the library, unique molecular identifiers were attached to individual cDNA molecules for quantitative, reproducible TCR counting. In the original workflow: Counts of TCRs in each sample centred on a median of about 96,000 and extended from around 25,000 to 690,000. TCRdb itself ran the reads through MiXCR, one entry per CDR3 protein. TCRdb, not the original authors, processed these V and J calls. Of around 120,000 distinct CDR3 sequences listed, approximately 9% are singletons. General study findings and limits: TCRs exceeding 1 in 1000 frequency stayed unchanged with DPC sensitization.

The template was total RNA from unfractionated whole blood. The receptor was isolated from a human donor in good health. Some clones in this sample may be carry-over from other donors' samples. Material: whole blood. The J gene is TRBJ2-3, the V gene TRBV10-3; D may correspond to TRBD1 or TRBD2 (5 bases each). The CDR3 here is CAISALWGSADTQYF. The CDR3 nucleotides read TGTGCCATCAGTGCTCTCTGGGGGTCCGCAGATACGCAGTATTTT.